The 14 T cell receptor beta chains presented below share a single source sample, sequenced in a study of glioma-infiltrating T cells after dendritic cell vaccination. Only in-frame clones appear in the TCRdb table, and some are missing; sequencing was by immunoSEQ multiplex PCR. This sample has some 73,000 clones, with roughly 80% found just once. Material: blood, obtained before dendritic cell vaccination. These receptors were taken from a human donor with glioblastoma.

Notes on this clone: Relative to the germline gene, one junction end is altered; a read error may explain this. The V call is TRBV4-1, the J call TRBJ2-1, with D perhaps TRBD2 (6 bases). The length of the CDR3 is 11 residues. The germline gives CDR1 MGHRA, CDR2 YSYEKL. The CDR3 nucleotides are TGCGCCAGCAGCCTCCCGGGACTGTTAATCTTC. Amino acid sequence: CASSLPGLLIF.

The chain is built from TRBV6-1 and TRBJ2-7; 12 nucleotides line up with TRBD2. V was clipped by 7 bases and J by 12 bases; unmatched bases: 13. CDR3 length equals 14 residues. Germline CDR1 and CDR2: MNHNS and SASEGT. This CDR3 is CASIGPSGRARLYV. In DNA, the CDR3 is TGTGCCAGCATTGGTCCTAGCGGGAGGGCCCGTTTGTACGTC.

The chain links TRBV5-5 to TRBJ2-7; D is uncertain. Germline CDR1 is SGHKS and CDR2 is YYEKEE (reference sequence). V lost 0 bases, J lost 1 base, and 11 bases lay in between. The CDR3 is 15 residues long. The CDR3 nucleotides are TGTGCCAGCAGCTTGGCAAACTCAGGATCCTACGAGCAGTACGTC. Translation gives CASSLANSGSYEQYV.

The V call is TRBV13, the J call TRBJ2-6; TRBD2 matches at 7 bases. The CDR3 contains 18 residues. Trimming at V came to 5 bases and at J to 0 bases, leaving 10 bases not matched to a gene. Germline-derived CDR1 and CDR2 are PRHDT and FYEKMQ (reference sequence). CDR3 amino acids: CASSPGGFGYSGANVLTF. The CDR3 DNA reads as TGTGCCAGCAGCCCCGGGGGGTTCGGTTACTCTGGGGCCAACGTCCTGACTTTC.

This chain connects TRBV23-1 to TRBJ2-3; D perhaps matches TRBD2 (6 bases). TRBV23-1 is annotated as an ORF whose role is uncertain. The CDR3 loop spans 10 amino acids. CDR3 amino acids: CRRREREQYF. The CDR3 DNA sequence: TGCCGCCGGCGGGAAAGGGAGCAGTATTTT.

CDR3 DNA sequence: TGTGCCACCAGCGGGACAGGGGACGCTTACGAGCAGTACTTC. Translated: CATSGTGDAYEQYF. This chain links TRBV15 with TRBJ2-7, with 10 bases fitting TRBD1. Losses at the gene ends were 5 bases for V and 4 bases for J; bases not matched to a gene: 5. The CDR3 spans 14 residues. Per the germline V gene, CDR1 is LNHNV and CDR2 is YYDKDF (reference sequence).

For the CDR3, the DNA is TGTGCCAGCAGTGCTAACAGTGCAACTAATGAAAAACTGTTTTTT. It encodes CASSANSATNEKLFF. This chain links TRBV6-1 with TRBJ1-4; D unclear. Germline CDR1 MNHNS, CDR2 SASEGT. The V end was cut by 4 bases, the J end by 0 bases, with 9 bases between. This CDR3 comprises 15 residues.

CDR3 in DNA: TGTGCCAGCAGCTTGCTAGCGGGAGGGGACAATGAGCAGTTCTTC. As protein: CASSLLAGGDNEQFF. This sequence joins TRBV5-4 and TRBJ2-1; 12 positions match TRBD2. Germline values: CDR1 SGHNT, CDR2 YYREEE (reference sequence). Trimming cost V 1 base and J 5 bases; bases outside gene matches: 1. CDR3 length equals 15 residues.

The chain links TRBV5-1 to TRBJ2-5; 11 bases are shared with TRBD2. CDR1 and CDR2 (germline): SGHRS, YFSETQ. CDR3 size: 16 residues. V lost 4 bases, J lost 10 bases, and 15 bases stayed unmatched. CDR3 bases: TGCGCCAGCAGCCTTGGGACTAGCGGTCCCCTAATGGACCAGTACTTC. It is translated as CASSLGTSGPLMDQYF. Drawing the rest from reference TRBV5-1 and TRBJ2-5, the complete variable domain is KAGVTQTPRYLIKTRGQQVTLSCSPISGHRSVSWYQQTPGQGLQFLFEYFSETQRNKGNFPGRFSGRQFSNSRSEMNVSTLELGDSALYLCASSLGTSGPLMDQYFGPGTRLLVL.

This clone was seen a handful of times. The chain carries TRBV6-5 and TRBJ1-4; the D is unclear. The CDR3 totals 14 residues. Germline-derived CDR1 and CDR2 are MNHEY and SVGAGI. The germline V and J ends were trimmed by 8 bases and 6 bases, with 16 bases remaining between them. CDR3 residues: CASGRTVAHEKLFF. Here the CDR3 DNA reads TGTGCCAGCGGCCGGACTGTGGCACATGAAAAACTGTTTTTT.

The chain recombines TRBV6-1 with TRBJ2-2; D possibly corresponds to TRBD2 (7 bases). V lost 4 bases and J 3 bases, leaving 12 bases between the germline ends. The CDR3 runs to 15 residues. Per germline, CDR1 MNHNS and CDR2 SASEGT. The CDR3 DNA reads as TGTGCCAGCAGTGGACGAGGGGGGGACACCGGGGAGCTGTTTTTT. Translation gives CASSGRGGDTGELFF.

The J gene is TRBJ2-1, the V gene TRBV5-1; TRBD1 matches 11 bases. Trimming took 2 bases from V and 5 from J; bases not matched to a gene: 12. Germline CDR1 and CDR2: SGHRS and YFSETQ. The CDR3 is 18 residues long. This chain's CDR3 is CASSFARTGGGQDNEQFF. The CDR3 DNA follows: TGCGCCAGCAGCTTTGCACGGACAGGGGGCGGGCAAGACAATGAGCAGTTCTTC.

The rearrangement links TRBV11-2 to TRBJ1-2; TRBD1 aligns across 11 bases. Germline CDR1 is SGHAT and CDR2 is FQNNGV. CDR3 size: 14 residues. Losses at the gene ends were 6 bases for V and 7 bases for J; bases not matched to a gene: 7. DNA for the CDR3: TGTGCCAGCAGGGAAACCGGGACAGGGGGTGGCTACACCTTC. This codes for CASRETGTGGGYTF.

The chain recombines TRBV5-1 with TRBJ1-1, with D possibly TRBD1 on 5 matching bases. Germline V lookup: CDR1 SGHRS, CDR2 YFSETQ. The V gene lost 0 bases and the J gene lost 5 bases, with 14 bases spanning the gap. The CDR3 has 15 amino acids. CDR3 sequence: CASSLDGGGRTEAFF. The CDR3 bases are TGCGCCAGCAGCTTGGACGGGGGAGGTAGAACTGAAGCTTTCTTT.